This T cell receptor (beta chain) comes out of a study of T cell changes during pregnancy in multiple sclerosis. TCRdb's table, derived via immunoSEQ multiplex PCR, lists solely in-frame clones and lacks some. This sample carries roughly 80,000 clones, around 91% of them seen once, and the ten largest clones take approximately 2%. The V and J ends lost 5 bases and 11 bases respectively, with 15 bases between them. CDR1 and CDR2 from the germline V gene are SGHTA and FQGNSA. This CDR3 has 12 residues. This chain joins TRBV7-2 and TRBJ1-2, with D unclear. The sequence derives from a female donor with multiple sclerosis, enrolled in a pregnancy study. The input for sequencing was peripheral blood, taken before pregnancy. The CDR3 is CASSLFGGEYTF. The CDR3 DNA sequence: TGTGCCAGCAGCCTCTTCGGTGGGGAGTACACCTTC. Together with reference TRBV7-2 and TRBJ1-2, the CDR3 gives the full variable domain: GAGVSQSPSNKVTEKGKDVELRCDPISGHTALYWYRQSLGQGLEFLIYFQGNSAPDKSGLPSDRFSAERTGGSVSTLTIQRTQQEDSAVYLCASSLFGGEYTFGSGTRLTVV.